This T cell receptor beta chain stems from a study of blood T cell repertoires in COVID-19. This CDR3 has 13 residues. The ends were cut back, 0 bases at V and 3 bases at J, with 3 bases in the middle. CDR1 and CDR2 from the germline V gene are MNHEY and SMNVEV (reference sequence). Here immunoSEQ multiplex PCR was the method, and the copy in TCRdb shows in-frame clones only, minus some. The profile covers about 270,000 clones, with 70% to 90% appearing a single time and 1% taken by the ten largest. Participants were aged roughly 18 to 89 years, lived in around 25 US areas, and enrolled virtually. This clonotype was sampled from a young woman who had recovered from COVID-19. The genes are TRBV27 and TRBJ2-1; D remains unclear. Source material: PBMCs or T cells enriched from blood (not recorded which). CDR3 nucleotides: TGTGCCAGCAGTTTATCCCTCTACAATGAGCAGTTCTTC. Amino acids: CASSLSLYNEQFF.